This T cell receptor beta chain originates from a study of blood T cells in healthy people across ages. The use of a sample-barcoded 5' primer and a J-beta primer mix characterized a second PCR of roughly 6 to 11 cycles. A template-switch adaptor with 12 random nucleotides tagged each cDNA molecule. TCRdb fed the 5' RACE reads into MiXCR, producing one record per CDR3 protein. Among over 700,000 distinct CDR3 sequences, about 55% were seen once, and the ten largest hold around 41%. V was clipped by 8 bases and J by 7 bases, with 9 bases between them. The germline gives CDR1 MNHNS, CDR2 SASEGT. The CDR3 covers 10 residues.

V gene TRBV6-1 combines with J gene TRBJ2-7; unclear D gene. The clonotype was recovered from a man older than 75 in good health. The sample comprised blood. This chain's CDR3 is CASEAREQYF. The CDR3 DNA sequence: TGTGCCAGCGAGGCTCGGGAGCAGTACTTC.